The T cell receptor (beta chain) described here comes from a study of beta chain features in type 1 diabetes listed by TCRdb under 2018. Some background on the complete study: Patients and healthy donors did not differ in mean age, gender distribution, total cell number or subset yield. A total of roughly 99,000,000 sorted cells were examined across all samples, and the number of cells per subset was strongly correlated with RNA yield. The study compared the TCRB repertoires of sorted circulating CD4+ T cell subsets in recently diagnosed type 1 diabetes patients with those in matched healthy donors. Naive and central memory subsets were obtained from all 30 or so donors, but regulatory and stem cell-like memory subsets were isolated from only 8 patients and about 8 healthy donors.

Each donor gave one peripheral blood draw, averaging approximately 120 mL, which was collected into heparinised tubes. A BD FACSAria II was used to sort naive, central memory, regulatory and stem cell-like memory CD4+ T cells with a panel that included CD45RO, CCR7, CD25, CD127, CD95 and CD27. A purity above 98% was achieved for all sorted populations. PBMCs were separated immediately by Lymphoprep density gradient centrifugation and were stained directly, without being cultured. So that batch effects would be minimized, each experiment stained and sorted samples in pairs, pairing one healthy donor with one patient. All of the isolated RNA was reverse transcribed with the High Capacity cDNA Reverse Transcription Kit, so expressed TCRB transcripts were sequenced. Deep immunoSEQ sequencing was applied to naive, central memory and regulatory T cell samples, giving an average of roughly 3.5 million total reads per sample. Sorted cells were lysed in RLT buffer, and RNA was extracted using DNase-treated RNeasy Micro or Mini kits according to cell number. To prevent cross-contamination, each cell subset was processed individually, whereas patient and healthy donor samples were processed jointly. TCRB sequences were amplified from cDNA with the immunoSEQ multiplex PCR, producing 87-bp fragments spanning the CDR3 region. The amplicons were sequenced using the Illumina HiSeq platform. In the original analysis: PCR bias was corrected computationally using synthetic template baselines, and reads within Hamming distance 2 were collapsed, with unmergeable singletons discarded. By aligning reads against IMGT, V, D and J genes, CDR3 length, and insertions or deletions at six rearrangement sites were assigned. Within each subset, clonotype counts were normalized to the number of sorted cells before true diversity and Gini coefficients were calculated with the tcR R package. The overlap coefficient, calculated on TCRB nucleotide sequences, was used to measure repertoire sharing. Out-of-frame TCRB sequences from naive cells were analyzed to stand in for the pre-selection repertoire. Not all clones reach the TCRdb copy of this immuneACCESS table, which keeps in-frame sequences only. Checked studies attribute under half of the gap to unresolved V genes and leave the rest unexplained. V and J calls and clone size come straight from that table; D and trimming were deduced from the DNA. The sample includes just over 450,000 clones, with roughly 31% observed a single time. Of the sample, almost 0.065% is held by the ten largest clones.

Findings and caveats that apply to the study as a whole: Because cDNA was sequenced instead of genomic DNA, highly expressing activated cells could be over-represented, though the groups showed no difference in activation or CD3 levels. Shorter templates might be favored by PCR, yet because patient and control samples were amplified and corrected together, any such skew would affect both groups equally. Naive, central memory and regulatory TCRB repertoires appeared more similar among patients than among healthy donors. At VDJ recombination sites, patients with type 1 diabetes made fewer insertions and deleted more nucleotides, a pattern implying thymic rearrangement abnormalities. In all four CD4+ subsets, TCRB CDR3 length was moderately but significantly shorter in type 1 diabetes patients. Because the HLA sub-analyses included only small numbers of individuals, any influence of HLA type on TCRB rearrangement was left unresolved.

Note on this clone: It lacks a known antigen. Per-base quality was not reported, and no clone a single base away is much larger than it.

The sequence derives from a man aged 18 to 29 in good health. The sample taken for sequencing was naive CD4+ T cells from blood. Interpreted using the paper, the cell subset or site label stands for: true naive CD4+ T cells.

The DNA sequence follows: TGTGCCAGCACCGAATGGGGGGAGAGGGAGACCCAGTACTTC. This codes for CASTEWGERETQYF. The chain is made from TRBV6-1 and TRBJ2-5, with a weak D call of TRBD2 (6 bases match). Measured from the cysteine to the phenylalanine, the CDR3 is 14 residues long. The entry retains the CDR3 DNA only, 42 bases that are in frame from base 1. The CDR1 and CDR2 encoded by the germline V gene are MNHNS and SASEGT. V is clipped by 7 bases and J by 5 bases, and the sequence between their germline boundaries is 17 bases long.